This paragraph reports one TCR beta chain. This record belongs to a study of cytomegalovirus exposure and HLA in healthy donors. In germline, CDR1 is SGHRS, CDR2 YFSETQ. With 9 bases clipped from V and 7 bases from J, the junction kept 9 bases outside the gene matches. The CDR3 sequence is 13 residues long. The PCR made use of 60 Vbeta and 13 Jbeta primers. TCRdb keeps only in-frame clones here, not all; method: immunoSEQ multiplex PCR. The sample shows 200,000 to 250,000 clones, and 0.75% to 1% sits with its ten largest clones. This sequence joins TRBV5-1 and TRBJ1-1; 10 bases agree with TRBD1. The source of this sequence is a woman aged 25 to 39 in good health and CMV-seropositive. Specimen: PBMCs. The CDR3 DNA reads as TGCGCCACCAGTCCCGGGACAGGGGATGAAGCTTTCTTT. It translates to CATSPGTGDEAFF.